Listed below are T cell receptor beta chains from one sample, sequenced in a study of T cell responses to AZD1222 COVID-19 vaccine. Profiled with immunoSEQ multiplex PCR; TCRdb holds only in-frame clones, not every one. The repertoire holds approximately 130,000 clones, with about 89% as singletons. This sample comprised peripheral blood, obtained on day 0 of AZD1222 vaccination. The receptors derive from an adult in good health. CDR3s leave out the opening cysteine and the closing phenylalanine or tryptophan.

v_gene: TRBV2; j_gene: TRBJ1-5; len: 11; CDR3aa: ASTANTLQPQH
v_gene: TRBV6-5; j_gene: TRBJ2-1; len: 11; CDR3aa: ASIGQVYNEQF
v_gene: TRBV27; j_gene: TRBJ1-1; len: 15; CDR3aa: ASSHHAQGGAPTEAF
v_gene: TRBV30; j_gene: TRBJ2-1; len: 12; CDR3aa: AWSVGGPYNEQF
v_gene: TRBV3-1/TRBV3-2; j_gene: TRBJ1-5; len: 11; CDR3aa: ASSRDGNQPQH
v_gene: TRBV28; j_gene: TRBJ1-3; len: 12; CDR3aa: ASSRTSSGNTIY
v_gene: TRBV7-6; j_gene: TRBJ1-2; len: 11; CDR3aa: ASSSYRGGGYT
v_gene: TRBV6-1; j_gene: TRBJ2-7; len: 14; CDR3aa: ASSEVPTGWIYEQY
v_gene: TRBV20-1; j_gene: TRBJ1-2; len: 9; CDR3aa: SARVRGGYT
v_gene: TRBV27; j_gene: TRBJ2-1; len: 11; CDR3aa: ASSWDRHNEQF
v_gene: TRBV19; j_gene: TRBJ1-4; len: 13; CDR3aa: ASRTIGQGGEKLF
v_gene: TRBV4-2; j_gene: TRBJ1-5; len: 13; CDR3aa: ASSQVGRDGQPQH
v_gene: TRBV7-8; j_gene: TRBJ1-1; len: 12; CDR3aa: ASSWTGGGTEAF
v_gene: TRBV10-3; j_gene: TRBJ1-1; len: 10; CDR3aa: AISGQNTEAF
v_gene: TRBV9; j_gene: TRBJ2-3; len: 13; CDR3aa: ASSVALKGADTQY
v_gene: TRBV6-5; j_gene: TRBJ1-6; len: 11; CDR3aa: ASRRQGWSPLH
v_gene: TRBV15; j_gene: TRBJ1-2; len: 15; CDR3aa: ATSSPTPARSAYGYT
v_gene: TRBV30; j_gene: TRBJ2-2; len: 14; CDR3aa: AWSVSRTSNTGELF
v_gene: TRBV20-1; j_gene: TRBJ1-4; len: 11; CDR3aa: SASWGLEEKLF
v_gene: TRBV20-1; j_gene: TRBJ2-7; len: 10; CDR3aa: SASPSSYEQY
v_gene: TRBV27; j_gene: TRBJ1-1; len: 14; CDR3aa: ASSPPDRDGNTEAF
v_gene: TRBV6-5; j_gene: TRBJ2-7; len: 13; CDR3aa: ASSYSFDRAYEQY
v_gene: TRBV7-6; j_gene: TRBJ2-2; len: 13; CDR3aa: ASRIGVYDTGELF
v_gene: TRBV3-1/TRBV3-2; j_gene: TRBJ2-1; len: 11; CDR3aa: ASSQDRYNEQF
v_gene: TRBV5-1; j_gene: TRBJ1-3; len: 13; CDR3aa: ASSLGVSSGNTIY
v_gene: TRBV6-5; j_gene: TRBJ1-4; len: 9; CDR3aa: ASSTWPELF
v_gene: TRBV7-9; j_gene: TRBJ2-1; len: 8; CDR3aa: ASSLDEQF
v_gene: TRBV27; j_gene: TRBJ2-3; len: 15; CDR3aa: ASSPPPLAGGVGTQY
v_gene: TRBV6-1; j_gene: TRBJ1-3; len: 11; CDR3aa: AFQPISGNTIY
v_gene: TRBV28; j_gene: TRBJ1-6; len: 14; CDR3aa: ASRPTGSSYNSPLH
v_gene: TRBV10-1; j_gene: TRBJ2-1; len: 12; CDR3aa: ARSGGGSYNEQF
v_gene: TRBV6-6; j_gene: TRBJ2-3; len: 13; CDR3aa: ASSYRDRNTDTQY
v_gene: TRBV2; j_gene: TRBJ2-6; len: 15; CDR3aa: ASSGDRVFAGANVLT
v_gene: TRBV6-5; j_gene: TRBJ1-1; len: 12; CDR3aa: ASSPVGSPTEAF
v_gene: TRBV11-2; j_gene: TRBJ1-3; len: 12; CDR3aa: ASTPGGGGNTIY
v_gene: TRBV23-1; j_gene: TRBJ2-1; len: 13; CDR3aa: ATVGGQRGRVEQF
v_gene: TRBV3-1/TRBV3-2; j_gene: TRBJ2-1; len: 13; CDR3aa: ASSSSGSSYNEQF
v_gene: TRBV30; j_gene: TRBJ1-1; len: 11; CDR3aa: AWSVQRNTEAF
v_gene: TRBV21-1; j_gene: TRBJ1-6; len: 15; CDR3aa: ASSDKHTGGSSSPLH
v_gene: TRBV6-5; j_gene: TRBJ2-7; len: 12; CDR3aa: ASSPPGAAYEQY
v_gene: TRBV11-2; j_gene: TRBJ2-7; len: 12; CDR3aa: ASSLTSGNYEQY
v_gene: TRBV6-5; j_gene: TRBJ1-3; len: 11; CDR3aa: ASSQGAGNTIY
v_gene: TRBV9; j_gene: TRBJ2-5; len: 12; CDR3aa: ASSVAGSGETQY
v_gene: TRBV6-1; j_gene: TRBJ2-7; len: 9; CDR3aa: ASSEHVVPY
v_gene: TRBV9; j_gene: TRBJ2-1; len: 13; CDR3aa: ASSVVGGRGNEQF
v_gene: TRBV28; j_gene: TRBJ1-4; len: 12; CDR3aa: ASSTSRDYEKLF